This T cell receptor beta chain emerged from a study of shared clonotypes between healthy human individuals. Study findings and constraints: Around 5.4% of naive CD4 clonotypes were common to a few donors.

In the case of this clone: The target antigen is unknown.

This CDR3 is built from 16 residues. Trimming took 5 bases from V and 2 from J, leaving 17 bases between them. The germline V gene encodes CDR1 SEHNR and CDR2 FQNEAQ (reference sequence). HIV-negative, healthy adults without recent acute infections or vaccinations were the donors. The repertoire was sequenced with immunoSEQ multiplex PCR; TCRdb's copy has only in-frame clones and lacks some. Among roughly 2 million clones listed, roughly 94% were seen once. Material for sequencing was naive CD4+ T cells sorted from blood. Subset indicated: CD45RA+ positively selected. The chain couples TRBV7-9 to TRBJ2-3; unclear D gene. The sequence came from a man in his late teens or twenties in good health. The CDR3 bases are TGTGCCAGCAGCCCGGGTCGCTTTCTCGTCACAGATACGCAGTATTTT. Its protein product is CASSPGRFLVTDTQYF.